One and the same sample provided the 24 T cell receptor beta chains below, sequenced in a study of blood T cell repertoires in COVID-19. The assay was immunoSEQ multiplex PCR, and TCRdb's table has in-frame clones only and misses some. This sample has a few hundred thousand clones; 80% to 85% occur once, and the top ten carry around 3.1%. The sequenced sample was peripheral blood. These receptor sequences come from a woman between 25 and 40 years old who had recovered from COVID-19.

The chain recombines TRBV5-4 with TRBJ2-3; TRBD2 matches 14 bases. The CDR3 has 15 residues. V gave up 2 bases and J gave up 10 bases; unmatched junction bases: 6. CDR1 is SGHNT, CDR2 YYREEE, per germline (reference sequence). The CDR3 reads CASSFRTSGRTPQYF. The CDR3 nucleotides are TGTGCCAGCAGCTTTCGGACTAGCGGGAGGACTCCGCAGTATTTT.

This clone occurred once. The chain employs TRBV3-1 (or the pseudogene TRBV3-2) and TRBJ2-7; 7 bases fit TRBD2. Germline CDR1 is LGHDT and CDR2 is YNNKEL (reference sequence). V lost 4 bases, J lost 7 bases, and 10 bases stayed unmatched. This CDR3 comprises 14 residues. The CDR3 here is CASSPSAGVGEQYF. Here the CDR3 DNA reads TGTGCCAGCAGCCCCAGCGCGGGAGTCGGGGAGCAGTACTTC.

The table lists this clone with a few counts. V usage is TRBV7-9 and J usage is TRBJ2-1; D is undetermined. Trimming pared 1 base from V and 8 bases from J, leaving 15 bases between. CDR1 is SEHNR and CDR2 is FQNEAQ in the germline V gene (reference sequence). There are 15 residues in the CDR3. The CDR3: CASSLEDLLSDEQFF. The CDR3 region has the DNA TGTGCCAGCAGCTTAGAGGATCTCTTAAGCGATGAGCAGTTCTTC.

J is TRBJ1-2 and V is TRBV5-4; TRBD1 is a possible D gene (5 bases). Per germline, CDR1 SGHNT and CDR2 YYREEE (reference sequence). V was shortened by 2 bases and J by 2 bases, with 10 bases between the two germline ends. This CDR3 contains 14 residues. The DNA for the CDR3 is TGTGCCAGCAGCTTTAGTAAGGGGAACTATGGCTACACCTTC. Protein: CASSFSKGNYGYTF.

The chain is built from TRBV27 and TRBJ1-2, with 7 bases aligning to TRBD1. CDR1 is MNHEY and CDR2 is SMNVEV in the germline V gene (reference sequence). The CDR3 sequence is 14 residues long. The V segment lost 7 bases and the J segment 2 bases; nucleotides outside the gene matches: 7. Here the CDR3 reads CASKQQGWNYGYTF. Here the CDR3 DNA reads TGTGCCAGCAAGCAACAGGGGTGGAACTATGGCTACACCTTC.

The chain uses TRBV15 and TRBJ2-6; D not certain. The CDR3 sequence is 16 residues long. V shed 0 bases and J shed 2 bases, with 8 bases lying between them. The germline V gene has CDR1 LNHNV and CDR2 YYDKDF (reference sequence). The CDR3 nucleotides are TGTGCCACCAGCAGAGATCGGTCTACTGGGGCCAACGTCCTGACTTTC. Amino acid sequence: CATSRDRSTGANVLTF.

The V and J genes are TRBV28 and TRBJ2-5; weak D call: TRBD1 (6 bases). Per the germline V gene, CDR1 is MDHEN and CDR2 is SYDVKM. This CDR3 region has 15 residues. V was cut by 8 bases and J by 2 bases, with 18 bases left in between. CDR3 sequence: CASESYSQGQETQYF. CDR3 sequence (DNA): TGTGCCAGCGAAAGTTATTCTCAGGGGCAAGAGACCCAGTACTTC.

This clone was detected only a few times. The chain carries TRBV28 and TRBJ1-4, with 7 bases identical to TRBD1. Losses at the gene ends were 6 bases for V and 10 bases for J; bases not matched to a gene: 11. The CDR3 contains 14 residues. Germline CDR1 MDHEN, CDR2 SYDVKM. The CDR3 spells CASSPGQILLKLFF. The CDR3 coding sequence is TGTGCCAGCAGCCCGGGACAGATTCTACTAAAACTGTTTTTT.

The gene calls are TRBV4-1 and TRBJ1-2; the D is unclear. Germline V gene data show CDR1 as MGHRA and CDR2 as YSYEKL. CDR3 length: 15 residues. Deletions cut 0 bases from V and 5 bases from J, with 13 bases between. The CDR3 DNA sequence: TGCGCCAGCAGCCAAGAAGAGGGCAGTTTGTATGGCTACACCTTC. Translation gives CASSQEEGSLYGYTF.

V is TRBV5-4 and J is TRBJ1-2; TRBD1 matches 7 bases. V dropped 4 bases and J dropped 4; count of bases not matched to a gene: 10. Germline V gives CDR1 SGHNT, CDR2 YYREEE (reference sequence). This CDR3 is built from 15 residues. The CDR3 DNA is TGTGCCAGCAGCGGGGGAGGAGGGACAGTCTATGGCTACACCTTC. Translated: CASSGGGGTVYGYTF.

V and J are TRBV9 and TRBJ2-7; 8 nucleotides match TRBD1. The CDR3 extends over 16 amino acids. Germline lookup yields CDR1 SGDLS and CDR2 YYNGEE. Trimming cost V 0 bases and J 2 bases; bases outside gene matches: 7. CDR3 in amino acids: CASSVAPGGNTYEQYF. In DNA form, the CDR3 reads TGTGCCAGCAGCGTAGCTCCAGGGGGCAACACCTACGAGCAGTACTTC.

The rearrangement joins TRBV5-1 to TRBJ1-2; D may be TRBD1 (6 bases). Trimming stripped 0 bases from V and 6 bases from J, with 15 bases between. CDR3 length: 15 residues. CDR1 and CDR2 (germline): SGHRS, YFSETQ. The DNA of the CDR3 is TGCGCCAGCAGCTTGGCGAGGGGGAGTACGGATGGCTACACCTTC. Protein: CASSLARGSTDGYTF.

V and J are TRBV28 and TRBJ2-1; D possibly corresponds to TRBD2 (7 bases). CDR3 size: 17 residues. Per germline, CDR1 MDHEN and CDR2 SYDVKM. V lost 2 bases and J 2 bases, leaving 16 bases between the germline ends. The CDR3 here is CASSLAAGQGTYNEQFF. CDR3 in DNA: TGTGCCAGCAGTTTAGCAGCGGGACAAGGTACCTACAATGAGCAGTTCTTC. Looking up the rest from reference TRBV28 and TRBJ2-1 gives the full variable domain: DVKVTQSSRYLVKRTGEKVFLECVQDMDHENMFWYRQDPGLGLRLIYFSYDVKMKEKGDIPEGYSVSREKKERFSLILESASTNQTSMYLCASSLAAGQGTYNEQFFGPGTRLTVL.

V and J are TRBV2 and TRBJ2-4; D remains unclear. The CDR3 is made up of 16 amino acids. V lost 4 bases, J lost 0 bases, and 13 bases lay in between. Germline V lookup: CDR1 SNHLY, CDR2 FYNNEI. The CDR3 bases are TGTGCCAGCAGTGGTACTATGGCGCCAGCCAAAAACATTCAGTACTTC. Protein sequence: CASSGTMAPAKNIQYF.

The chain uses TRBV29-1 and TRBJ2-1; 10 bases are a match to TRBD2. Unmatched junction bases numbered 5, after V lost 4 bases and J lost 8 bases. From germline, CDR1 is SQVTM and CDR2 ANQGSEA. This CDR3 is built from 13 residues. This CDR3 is CSVVPSGSDEQFF. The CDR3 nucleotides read TGCAGCGTTGTGCCTAGCGGGAGTGATGAGCAGTTCTTC.

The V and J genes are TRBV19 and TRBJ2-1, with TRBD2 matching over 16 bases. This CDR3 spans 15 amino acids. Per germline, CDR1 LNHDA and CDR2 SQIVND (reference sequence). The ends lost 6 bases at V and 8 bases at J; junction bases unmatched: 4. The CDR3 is CASRPGTSGRDEQFF. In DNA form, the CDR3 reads TGTGCCAGTAGGCCCGGGACTAGCGGGAGGGATGAGCAGTTCTTC.

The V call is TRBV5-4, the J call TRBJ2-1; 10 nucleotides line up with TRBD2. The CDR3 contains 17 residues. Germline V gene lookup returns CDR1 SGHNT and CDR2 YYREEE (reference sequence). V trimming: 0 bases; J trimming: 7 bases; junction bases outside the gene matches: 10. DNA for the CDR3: TGTGCCAGCAGCTTGGTCCCAGGAGCGGGAGGGCCTAATGAGCAGTTCTTC. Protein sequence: CASSLVPGAGGPNEQFF.

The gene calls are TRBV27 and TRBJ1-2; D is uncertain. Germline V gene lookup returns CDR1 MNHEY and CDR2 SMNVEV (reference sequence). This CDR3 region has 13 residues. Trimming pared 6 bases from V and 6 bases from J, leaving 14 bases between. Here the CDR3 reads CASSRESAHGYTF. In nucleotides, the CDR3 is TGTGCCAGCAGCCGGGAGAGCGCTCATGGCTACACCTTC.

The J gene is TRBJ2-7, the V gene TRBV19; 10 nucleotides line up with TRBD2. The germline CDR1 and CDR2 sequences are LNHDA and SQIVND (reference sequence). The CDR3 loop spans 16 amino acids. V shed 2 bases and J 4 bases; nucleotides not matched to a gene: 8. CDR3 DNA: TGTGCCAGTAGTATACGGCTAGCGGGAGAGGCTTACGAGCAGTACTTC. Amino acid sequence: CASSIRLAGEAYEQYF.

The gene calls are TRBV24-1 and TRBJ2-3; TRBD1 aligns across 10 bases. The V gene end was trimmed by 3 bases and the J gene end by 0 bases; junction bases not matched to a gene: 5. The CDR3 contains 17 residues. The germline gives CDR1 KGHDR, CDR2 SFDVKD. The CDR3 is CATSDQDRGISTDTQYF. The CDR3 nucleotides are TGTGCCACCAGTGATCAGGACAGGGGGATTAGCACAGATACGCAGTATTTT.

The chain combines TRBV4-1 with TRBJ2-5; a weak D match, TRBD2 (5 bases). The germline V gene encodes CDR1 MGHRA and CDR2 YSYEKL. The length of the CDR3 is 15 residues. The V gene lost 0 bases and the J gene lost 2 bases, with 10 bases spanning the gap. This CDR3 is CASSQDRIAQETQYF. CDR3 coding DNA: TGCGCCAGCAGCCAAGATCGCATAGCGCAAGAGACCCAGTACTTC.

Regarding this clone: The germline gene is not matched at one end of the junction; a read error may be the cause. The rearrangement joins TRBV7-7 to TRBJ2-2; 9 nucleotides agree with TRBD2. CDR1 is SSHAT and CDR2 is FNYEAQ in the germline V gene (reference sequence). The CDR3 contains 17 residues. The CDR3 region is CASSQTLAGAGTGELFF. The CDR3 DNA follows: TGTGCTAGCAGCCAGACTTTAGCGGGAGCGGGCACCGGGGAGCTGTTTTTT.

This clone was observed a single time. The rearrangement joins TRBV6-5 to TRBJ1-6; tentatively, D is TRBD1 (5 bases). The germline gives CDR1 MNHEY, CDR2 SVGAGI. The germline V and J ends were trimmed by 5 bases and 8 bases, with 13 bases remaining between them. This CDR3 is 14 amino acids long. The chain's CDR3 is CASSRPGGDSPLHF. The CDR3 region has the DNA TGTGCCAGCAGTCGTCCTGGGGGGGATTCACCCCTCCACTTT.

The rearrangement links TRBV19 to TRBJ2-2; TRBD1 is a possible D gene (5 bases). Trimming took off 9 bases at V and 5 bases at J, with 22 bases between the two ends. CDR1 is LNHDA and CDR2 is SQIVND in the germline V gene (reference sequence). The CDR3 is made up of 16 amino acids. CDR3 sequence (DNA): TGTGCCAGCCGACCGAGTAGGACACTTCCTACCGGGGAGCTGTTTTTT. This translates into CASRPSRTLPTGELFF.